Following are 19 T cell receptor beta chains from one sample sequenced in a study of T cells in Graves' hyperthyroidism and ophthalmopathy. From RNA transcripts, TCR beta CDR3 regions were amplified. Initially, a first-round RT-PCR of the TCR CDR3 employed the HTBI primer set. In TCRdb, the multiplex PCR reads were re-called with MiXCR into one record per CDR3 protein. The data hold about 270,000 distinct CDR3 sequences, with approximately 23% observed a single time. The sample taken for sequencing was blood. The receptors shown here come from a man aged 25 to 40 with Graves' ophthalmopathy.

V gene TRBV5-5 combines with J gene TRBJ2-2; 7 bases fit TRBD1. Germline CDR1 and CDR2: SGHKS and YYEKEE (reference sequence). With 2 bases clipped from V and 5 bases from J, the junction kept 9 bases outside the gene matches. CDR3 length: 16 residues. The CDR3 is CASSFSGTVETGELFF. The CDR3 region has the DNA TGTGCCAGCAGCTTTTCCGGGACAGTAGAAACCGGGGAGCTGTTTTTT.

The sample holds many counts of this clonotype. This chain connects TRBV30 to TRBJ1-2; 10 bases are a match to TRBD1. V lost 5 bases, J lost 5 bases, and 5 bases stayed unmatched. Looked up from germline, CDR1 is GTSNPN and CDR2 is SVGIG (reference sequence). The CDR3 has 13 residues. The CDR3 DNA is TGTGCCTGGGACCGGGACAGGGGATATGGCTACACCTTC. Translating gives CAWDRDRGYGYTF.

This chain uses TRBV20-1 with TRBJ2-3, with 9 bases aligning to TRBD2. Germline trimming cut 2 bases from V and 5 bases from J; bases unmatched to any gene: 5. From germline, CDR1 is DFQATT and CDR2 SNEGSKA (reference sequence). The CDR3 sequence is 14 residues long. CDR3 nucleotide sequence: TGCAGTGCTAGACTAGCGGGGAGAAAAGATACGCAGTATTTT. Its protein product is CSARLAGRKDTQYF.

This clonotype was seen more than once but under ten times. The chain uses TRBV10-2 and TRBJ2-3; D perhaps matches TRBD2 (6 bases). Deletions cut 6 bases from V and 1 base from J, with 14 bases between. The CDR3 length is 15 residues. CDR1 is WSHSY and CDR2 is SAAADI in the germline V gene. The chain's CDR3 is CASSPGGGRTDTQYF. Written as DNA, the CDR3 is TGCGCCAGCAGCCCCGGAGGAGGGCGCACAGATACGCAGTATTTT.

This clonotype showed up just a few times. The chain's CDR3 is CASIPSGRRFIANEKLFF. CDR3 nucleotide sequence: TGTGCCAGCATTCCCTCTGGACGTCGTTTCATCGCTAATGAAAAACTGTTTTTT. The V gene is TRBV6-1, the J gene TRBJ1-4; D gene unclear. CDR3 length: 18 amino acids. Trimming stripped 7 bases from V and 3 bases from J, with 24 bases between. From germline, CDR1 is MNHNS and CDR2 SASEGT.

The chain carries TRBV6-5 and TRBJ2-7; a possible D gene is TRBD1 (6 bases). Trimming removed 0 bases at V and 5 bases at J, with 8 bases between. The germline CDR1 and CDR2 sequences are MNHEY and SVGAGI. This CDR3 is 13 amino acids long. CDR3 protein: CASSYSGTNEQYF. The CDR3 DNA follows: TGTGCCAGCAGTTACTCGGGGACAAACGAGCAGTACTTC.

This chain links TRBV19 with TRBJ1-2, with 9 bases that match TRBD1. CDR3 length: 15 residues. Unmatched junction bases numbered 8, after V lost 5 bases and J lost 4 bases. The germline CDR1 and CDR2 sequences are LNHDA and SQIVND (reference sequence). CDR3 nucleotides: TGTGCCAGTAGTCTAACAGGGACAGGGACCTATGGCTACACCTTC. Amino acids: CASSLTGTGTYGYTF.

This clonotype came up a few times. The chain carries TRBV18 and TRBJ2-7; 7 bases align to TRBD1. This CDR3 comprises 15 residues. Looked up from germline, CDR1 is KGHSH and CDR2 is LQKENI. The trim removed 3 bases at V and 0 bases at J, leaving 5 bases unmatched. CDR3 residues: CASSPGQVSSYEQYF. CDR3 coding DNA: TGTGCCAGCTCACCTGGACAGGTTAGCTCCTACGAGCAGTACTTC.

CDR3 protein: CASSFSQGAYLQETQYF. The CDR3 nucleotides read TGTGCCAGCAGTTTTAGCCAGGGGGCGTATTTACAAGAGACCCAGTACTTC. This chain links TRBV27 with TRBJ2-5, with TRBD1 identical over 8 bases. The CDR3 consists of 17 residues. The ends lost 3 bases at V and 2 bases at J; junction bases unmatched: 11. CDR1 MNHEY and CDR2 SMNVEV come from the germline V gene (reference sequence).

There are many counts of this clonotype. The genes are TRBV6-1 and TRBJ1-6; D may be TRBD1 (6 bases). There are 13 residues in the CDR3. Germline CDR1 and CDR2: MNHNS and SASEGT. The V and J ends lost 5 bases and 7 bases respectively, with 9 bases between them. The CDR3 reads CASSSDRNSPLHF. The CDR3 DNA reads as TGTGCCAGCAGTTCCGACAGGAATTCACCCCTCCACTTT.

In its sample, this clonotype was seen once. One end of the junction does not line up with germline, which may come from a read error. CDR3 in DNA: TGTGCCAGCATGGGCAGTTGGGGCACTGAAGCTTTCTTT. This encodes CASMGSWGTEAFF. This sequence joins TRBV10-1 and TRBJ1-1; unclear D gene. CDR3 size: 13 residues. Germline-derived CDR1 and CDR2 are WNHNN and SYGVQD (reference sequence).

This clonotype was detected ten times or more. The rearrangement joins TRBV7-8 to TRBJ2-7; possibly TRBD1 for D (6 bases). The CDR3 runs 14 residues. V shed 1 base and J shed 4 bases, with 11 bases lying between them. Looked up from germline, CDR1 is SGHVS and CDR2 is FQNEAQ. The CDR3 DNA follows: TGTGCCAGCAGCTTAGAGGACAGTACGTACGAGCAGTACTTC. Protein product: CASSLEDSTYEQYF. The whole variable domain, filled in from reference TRBV7-8 and TRBJ2-7, reads GAGVSQSPRYKVAKRGQDVALRCDPISGHVSLFWYQQALGQGPEFLTYFQNEAQLDKSGLPSDRFFAERPEGSVSTLKIQRTQQEDSAVYLCASSLEDSTYEQYFGPGTRLTVT.

This chain connects TRBV15 to TRBJ2-1; 10 nucleotides line up with TRBD1. Germline V gives CDR1 LNHNV, CDR2 YYDKDF (reference sequence). The CDR3 loop spans 19 amino acids. The J segment lost 3 bases and the V segment lost 6 bases, leaving 17 bases of the junction unmatched. The DNA of the CDR3 is TGTGCCACCAGAACGGAGAGACAGGGGGCGCGGCGGTACTACAATGAGCAGTTCTTC. It encodes CATRTERQGARRYYNEQFF.

This clonotype has more than one count but fewer than ten. V and J are TRBV9 and TRBJ2-1, with TRBD2 matching 9 bases. CDR1 and CDR2 from the germline V gene are SGDLS and YYNGEE. Germline trimming cut 0 bases from V and 0 bases from J; bases unmatched to any gene: 4. This CDR3 is built from 17 residues. CDR3: CASSVGGSGGSYNEQFF. The CDR3 DNA follows: TGTGCCAGCAGCGTAGGAGGTAGCGGGGGCTCCTACAATGAGCAGTTCTTC.

The chain is built from TRBV18 and TRBJ1-5, with 9 bases lining up with TRBD1. V lost 4 bases to trimming and J lost 6 bases; unmatched junction nucleotides: 10. The CDR3 loop spans 16 amino acids. Per germline, CDR1 KGHSH and CDR2 LQKENI. The CDR3 loop is CASSQSDRGFGQPQHF. In DNA, the CDR3 is TGTGCCAGCTCACAATCGGACAGGGGTTTTGGTCAGCCCCAGCATTTT.

About this clonotype: One end of the junction fails to match germline, which may point to a read error. The rearrangement links TRBV7-2 to TRBJ1-1, with unresolved D. The germline CDR1 and CDR2 sequences are SGHTA and FQGNSA. This CDR3 comprises 13 residues. The chain's CDR3 is CASSLAENTQAFF. CDR3 in DNA: TGTGCCAGCAGCTTAGCGGAGAACACTCAAGCTTTCTTT.

The rearrangement links TRBV7-2 to TRBJ1-2; 7 nucleotides match TRBD1. Germline CDR1 SGHTA, CDR2 FQGNSA. This CDR3 region has 16 residues. V gave up 3 bases and J gave up 4 bases; unmatched junction bases: 11. The CDR3, as DNA: TGTGCCAGCAGCTTTGAACCGACAGGGACGGTCTATGGCTACACCTTC. Translating it yields CASSFEPTGTVYGYTF.

This chain links TRBV29-1 with TRBJ2-7, with D possibly TRBD2 on 5 matching bases. Germline V gives CDR1 SQVTM, CDR2 ANQGSEA. The CDR3 has 11 residues. V lost 4 bases, J lost 7 bases, and 11 bases lay in between. The CDR3 loop reads CSVASGGEQYF. CDR3 bases: TGCAGCGTTGCATCGGGCGGGGAGCAGTACTTC.

This clonotype was detected only a few times. V is TRBV27 and J is TRBJ1-1; 9 nucleotides line up with TRBD1. From germline, CDR1 is MNHEY and CDR2 SMNVEV (reference sequence). V lost 5 bases, J lost 3 bases, and 10 bases stayed unmatched. The CDR3 is 16 amino acids. The CDR3 nucleotides are TGTGCCAGCAGTACCTACAGGGGGCGAAGTTACACTGAAGCTTTCTTT. Amino acids: CASSTYRGRSYTEAFF.